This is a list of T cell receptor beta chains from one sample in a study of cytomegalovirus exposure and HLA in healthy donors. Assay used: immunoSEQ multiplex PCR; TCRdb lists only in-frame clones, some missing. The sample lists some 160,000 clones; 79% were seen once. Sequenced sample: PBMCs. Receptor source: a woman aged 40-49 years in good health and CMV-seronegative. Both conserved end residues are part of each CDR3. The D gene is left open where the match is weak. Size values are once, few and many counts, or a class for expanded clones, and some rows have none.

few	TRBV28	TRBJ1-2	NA	TGTGCCAGCAGTTTGGCAGGGGAAGGGCGTAACTATGGCTACACCTTC	CASSLAGEGRNYGYTF
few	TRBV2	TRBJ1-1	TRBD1	TGTGCCAGCAGCGACCCGGACAGGGGCAGGACTGAAGCTTTCTTT	CASSDPDRGRTEAFF
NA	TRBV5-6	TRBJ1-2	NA	TGTGCCAGCAGCTTGGAGCCTACAGCTAACTATGGCTACACCTTC	CASSLEPTANYGYTF
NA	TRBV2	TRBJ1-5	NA	TGTGCCAGCAAAGGGGGGGTTTTCAATCAGCCCCAGCATTTT	CASKGGVFNQPQHF
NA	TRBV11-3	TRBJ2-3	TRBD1	TGTGCCAGCAGCTCCGACAGGGAAGTGGATACGCAGTATTTT	CASSSDREVDTQYF
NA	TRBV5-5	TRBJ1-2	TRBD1	TGTGCCAGCAGCGCTAGACAGGGGCACTATGGCTACACCTTC	CASSARQGHYGYTF
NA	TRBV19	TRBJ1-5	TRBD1	TGTGCCAGTAGTATTTCGGGCAGGGGGACGGGTCAGCCCCAGCATTTT	CASSISGRGTGQPQHF
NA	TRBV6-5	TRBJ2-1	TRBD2	TGTGCCAGCGGTCCGGGACTAGCCTACAATGAGCAGTTCTTC	CASGPGLAYNEQFF
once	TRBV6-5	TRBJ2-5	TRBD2	TGTGCCAGTACGAGTAGCGGGGGGGCATGGGAGACCCAGTACTTC	CASTSSGGAWETQYF
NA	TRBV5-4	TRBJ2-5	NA	TGTGCCAGCAGCTCCGGGACTCAAACCGGGGAGACCCAGTACTTC	CASSSGTQTGETQYF
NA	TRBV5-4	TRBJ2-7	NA	TGTGCCAGCAGCTCTCGCCACTATAACGAGCAGTACTTC	CASSSRHYNEQYF
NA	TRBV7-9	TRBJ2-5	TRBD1	TGTGCCAGCAGCTTAGGGGACAGGGGTGAAGAGACCCAGTACTTC	CASSLGDRGEETQYF
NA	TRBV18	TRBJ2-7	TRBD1	TGTGCCAGCTCAACAGGGGGCAGGGTGCCCGAGCAGTACTTC	CASSTGGRVPEQYF
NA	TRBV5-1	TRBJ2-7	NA	TGCGCCAGCAGGGATCTACGGGGGACCGGCAACGAGCAGTACTTC	CASRDLRGTGNEQYF
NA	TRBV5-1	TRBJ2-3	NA	TGCGCCAGCAGCTTGGCCGCACAGGGAGTACTAGATACGCAGTATTTT	CASSLAAQGVLDTQYF
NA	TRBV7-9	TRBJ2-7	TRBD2	TGTGCCAGCAGCTTAGGGGCGGGAGCACCCTACGAGCAGTACTTC	CASSLGAGAPYEQYF
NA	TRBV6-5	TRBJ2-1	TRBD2	TGTGCCAGCAGTTATCTTTCGGGACTAGCCTACAATGAGCAGTTCTTC	CASSYLSGLAYNEQFF
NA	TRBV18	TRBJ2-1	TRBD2	TGTGCCAGCTCACCGACTAGCGGGAATGGTAATGAGCAGTTCTTC	CASSPTSGNGNEQFF
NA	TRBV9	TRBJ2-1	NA	TGTGCCAGCAGCGTAGGACTACCTCTCTCCTACAATGAGCAGTTCTTC	CASSVGLPLSYNEQFF
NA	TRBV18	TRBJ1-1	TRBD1	TGTGCCAGCTCACCGGACAGGACGAACACTGAAGCTTTCTTT	CASSPDRTNTEAFF
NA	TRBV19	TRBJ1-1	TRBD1	TGTGCCAGCTGGACAGGGATGAACACTGAAGCTTTCTTT	CASWTGMNTEAFF
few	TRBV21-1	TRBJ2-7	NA	TGTGCCAGCAGCAGACGGGACAGGGACCTCTACGAGCAGTACTTC	CASSRRDRDLYEQYF
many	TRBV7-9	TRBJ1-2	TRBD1	TGTGCCAGCAGCAGAACGACAGGGCCAAACTATGGCTACACCTTC	CASSRTTGPNYGYTF
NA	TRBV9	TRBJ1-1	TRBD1	TGTGCCAGCAGCGTCGGGCCAGGGGGTTACACTGAAGCTTTCTTT	CASSVGPGGYTEAFF